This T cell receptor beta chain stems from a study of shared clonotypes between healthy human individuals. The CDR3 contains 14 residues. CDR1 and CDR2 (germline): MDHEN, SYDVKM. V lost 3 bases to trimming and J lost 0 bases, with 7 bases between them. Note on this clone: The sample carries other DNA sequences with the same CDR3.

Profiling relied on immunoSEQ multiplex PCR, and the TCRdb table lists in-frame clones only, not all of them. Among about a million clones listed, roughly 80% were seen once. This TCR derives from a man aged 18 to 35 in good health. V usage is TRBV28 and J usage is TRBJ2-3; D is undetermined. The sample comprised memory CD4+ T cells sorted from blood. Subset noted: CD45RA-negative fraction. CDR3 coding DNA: TGTGCCAGCAGTTTGGCAGGAAGCACAGATACGCAGTATTTT. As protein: CASSLAGSTDTQYF.